This TCR beta chain was found in a study of radiotherapy plus CTLA-4 blockade in lung cancer. General observations from the study: Radiotherapy plus ipilimumab was followed by expansion in blood of tumor-derived TCR clones.

The CDR3 extends over 16 amino acids. Trimming pared 2 bases from V and 5 bases from J, leaving 18 bases between. Germline CDR1 reads SGHAT; CDR2 reads FQNNGV. Measured with immunoSEQ multiplex PCR; TCRdb has only the in-frame clones, and not every one. Of about 78,000 clones listed, approximately 86% were seen once; the top ten hold 2% to 2.5%. Those with chemo-refractory metastatic non-small-cell lung cancer were treated with focal radiation combined with CTLA-4 blockade using ipilimumab. Concerning this clone itself: Its cognate antigen is unknown.

The rearrangement joins TRBV11-2 to TRBJ2-5; a possible D gene is TRBD2 (6 bases). The input for sequencing was peripheral blood, taken from a patient treated with radiotherapy plus ipilimumab. This clonotype originated in a human donor with non-small cell lung cancer who had a partial response to radiotherapy plus ipilimumab. CDR3 protein: CASSLLVMGLGETQYF. The CDR3 DNA reads TGTGCCAGCAGCTTATTGGTTATGGGACTGGGGGAGACCCAGTACTTC.